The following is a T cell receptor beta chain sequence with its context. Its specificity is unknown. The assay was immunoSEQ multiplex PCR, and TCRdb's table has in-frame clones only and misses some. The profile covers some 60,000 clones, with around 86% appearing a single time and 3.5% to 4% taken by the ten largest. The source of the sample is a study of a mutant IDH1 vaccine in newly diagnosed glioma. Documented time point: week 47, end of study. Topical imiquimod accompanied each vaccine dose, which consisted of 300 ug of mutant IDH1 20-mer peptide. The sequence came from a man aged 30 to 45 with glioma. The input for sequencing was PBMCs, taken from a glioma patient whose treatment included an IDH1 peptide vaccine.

CDR3 in amino acids: CASGRQISGANVLTF. The CDR3, as DNA: TGTGCCAGCGGACGGCAGATCTCTGGGGCCAACGTCCTGACTTTC. The J gene is TRBJ2-6, the V gene TRBV27; D is unclear. V lost 8 bases and J lost 0, with 11 bases in between. This CDR3 has 15 amino acids. Germline CDR1 MNHEY, CDR2 SMNVEV (reference sequence).